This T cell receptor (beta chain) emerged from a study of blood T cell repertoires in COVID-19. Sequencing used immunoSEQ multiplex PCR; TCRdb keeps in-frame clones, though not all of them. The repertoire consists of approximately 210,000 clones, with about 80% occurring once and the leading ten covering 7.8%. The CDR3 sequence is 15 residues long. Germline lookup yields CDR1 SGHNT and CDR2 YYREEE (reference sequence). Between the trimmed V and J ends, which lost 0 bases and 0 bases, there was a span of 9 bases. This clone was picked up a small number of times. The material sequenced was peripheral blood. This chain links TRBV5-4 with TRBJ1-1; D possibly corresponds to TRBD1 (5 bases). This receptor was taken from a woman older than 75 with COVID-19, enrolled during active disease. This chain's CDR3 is CASSLGGSLNTEAFF. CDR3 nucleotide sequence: TGTGCCAGCAGCTTGGGGGGCAGTTTGAACACTGAAGCTTTCTTT.